These 25 T cell receptor beta chains originate from one sample sequenced in a study of blood T cell repertoires in COVID-19. TCRdb's copy holds only in-frame clones and misses some; the assay was immunoSEQ multiplex PCR. In the table there are roughly 42,000 clones, 70% to 90% of which are singletons. Sequencing was carried out using peripheral blood. The receptor source for this set is a human donor in a cohort sampled during active COVID-19.

The V and J genes are TRBV25-1 and TRBJ2-7, with D possibly matching TRBD2 (7 bases). The CDR3 consists of 17 residues. Germline CDR1 reads MGHDK; CDR2 reads SYGVNS. With 8 bases removed from V and 2 bases from J, the gap between germline ends came to 25 bases. The CDR3 protein is CASDKGGTTRSPYEQYF. In DNA, the CDR3 is TGTGCCAGCGACAAGGGGGGGACCACCCGATCTCCCTACGAGCAGTACTTC.

The J gene is TRBJ2-3, the V gene TRBV7-6; D is unclear. There are 15 residues in the CDR3. The V gene's germline CDR1 is SGHVS and CDR2 FNYEAQ. The V end lost 4 bases, the J end lost 1 base, and 12 bases lay between the germline ends. Here the CDR3 DNA reads TGTGCCAGCAGCTCACACCTTCGGGGCACAGATACGCAGTATTTT. Translating it yields CASSSHLRGTDTQYF.

CDR3 sequence reads: CASSVRDSLPPNTQYF. Here the CDR3 DNA reads TGTGCCAGCAGCGTACGGGACAGCCTACCCCCTAATACGCAGTATTTT. This chain connects TRBV9 to TRBJ2-3; 7 bases are shared with TRBD1. The CDR3 consists of 16 residues. Per germline, CDR1 SGDLS and CDR2 YYNGEE. The V gene end was trimmed by 1 base and the J gene end by 7 bases; junction bases not matched to a gene: 12.

This chain links TRBV11-3 with TRBJ2-2; no definite D call. This CDR3 has 15 residues. V was shortened by 2 bases and J by 0 bases, with 7 bases between the two germline ends. The germline CDR1 and CDR2 sequences are SGHNT and YENEEA. The CDR3 protein is CASSLSPTNTGELFF. The CDR3 DNA reads TGTGCCAGCAGCTTAAGCCCCACGAACACCGGGGAGCTGTTTTTT. The full variable domain, completed using reference TRBV11-3 and TRBJ2-2, is EAGVVQSPRYKIIEKKQPVAFWCNPISGHNTLYWYLQNLGQGPELLIRYENEEAVDDSQLPKDRFSAERLKGVDSTLKIQPAELGDSAVYLCASSLSPTNTGELFFGEGSRLTVL.

The chain joins TRBV7-9 to TRBJ2-2, with no clear D. Germline V lookup: CDR1 SEHNR, CDR2 FQNEAQ (reference sequence). Trimming removed 2 bases at V and 0 bases at J, with 10 bases between. The CDR3 runs 16 residues. CDR3 DNA sequence: TGTGCCAGCAGCTTACGGGTTTACTCGAACACCGGGGAGCTGTTTTTT. Residues: CASSLRVYSNTGELFF.

This clone was observed once. The V gene is TRBV18, the J gene TRBJ2-1; D call uncertain. The germline V gene has CDR1 KGHSH and CDR2 LQKENI. The germline V and J ends were trimmed by 5 bases and 7 bases, with 6 bases remaining between them. This CDR3 region has 11 residues. CDR3 amino acids: CASSGSNEQFF. The CDR3 nucleotides are TGTGCCAGCTCAGGTAGTAATGAGCAGTTCTTC.

J is TRBJ1-4 and V is TRBV5-8, with 10 bases identical to TRBD1. V lost 7 bases to trimming and J lost 3 bases; unmatched junction nucleotides: 9. The germline gives CDR1 SGHTS, CDR2 YDEGEE. The CDR3 is made up of 16 amino acids. The CDR3 region is CASGGQGEPPNEKLFF. The CDR3, as DNA: TGTGCCAGCGGAGGACAGGGGGAACCCCCTAATGAAAAACTGTTTTTT.

This chain connects TRBV19 to TRBJ2-1; 13 bases are shared with TRBD2. This CDR3 is built from 15 residues. The germline V gene encodes CDR1 LNHDA and CDR2 SQIVND (reference sequence). V was pared by 4 bases and J by 9 bases, with 6 bases of the junction left unmatched. The CDR3 DNA sequence: TGTGCCAGTAGTAAACTAGCGGGGGGGCCGAGTGAGCAGTTCTTC. Its protein product is CASSKLAGGPSEQFF.

DNA for the CDR3: TGCGCCAGCAGCCTAACTGGACAGGGGGCCTACGAGCAGTACTTC. This translates into CASSLTGQGAYEQYF. The chain combines TRBV5-1 with TRBJ2-7, with TRBD1 matching 10 bases. V lost 4 bases, J lost 2 bases, and 6 bases stayed unmatched. This CDR3 is 15 amino acids long. Germline V CDR1 and CDR2: SGHRS, YFSETQ. The variable domain in full, completed from reference TRBV5-1 and TRBJ2-7, reads KAGVTQTPRYLIKTRGQQVTLSCSPISGHRSVSWYQQTPGQGLQFLFEYFSETQRNKGNFPGRFSGRQFSNSRSEMNVSTLELGDSALYLCASSLTGQGAYEQYFGPGTRLTVT.

The V and J genes are TRBV7-2 and TRBJ2-2, with 8 bases fitting TRBD1. Per the germline V gene, CDR1 is SGHTA and CDR2 is FQGNSA. The CDR3 sequence is 15 residues long. J gave up 2 bases and V 8 bases, and 7 bases lay outside the gene matches. CDR3 DNA: TGTGCCAGCCAACCCAGGGGGCCTAACACCGGGGAGCTGTTTTTT. Translating gives CASQPRGPNTGELFF.

This clone has just a few counts. The chain carries TRBV2 and TRBJ1-5; D gene unclear. CDR1 and CDR2 from the germline V gene are SNHLY and FYNNEI. The CDR3 has 12 amino acids. V lost 7 bases, J lost 2 bases, and 6 bases lay in between. The CDR3 reads CASTSGNQPQHF. In DNA form, the CDR3 reads TGTGCCAGCACCTCCGGCAATCAGCCCCAGCATTTT.

This chain connects TRBV11-2 to TRBJ2-1; the D gene is possibly TRBD1 (7 bases). This CDR3 contains 15 residues. Trimming shortened V by 5 bases and J by 4 bases, and 15 bases separated the two germline ends. Germline values: CDR1 SGHAT, CDR2 FQNNGV. The CDR3 spells CASSAGQSDYNEQFF. In DNA, the CDR3 is TGTGCCAGCAGCGCGGGACAGTCGGATTACAATGAGCAGTTCTTC. Full variable domain (outside the CDR3, taken from reference TRBV11-2 and TRBJ2-1): EAGVAQSPRYKIIEKRQSVAFWCNPISGHATLYWYQQILGQGPKLLIQFQNNGVVDDSQLPKDRFSAERLKGVDSTLKIQPAKLEDSAVYLCASSAGQSDYNEQFFGPGTRLTVL.

The chain joins TRBV15 to TRBJ2-1; D remains unclear. This CDR3 contains 16 residues. The V end was cut by 2 bases, the J end by 1 base, with 12 bases between. Germline lookup yields CDR1 LNHNV and CDR2 YYDKDF (reference sequence). CDR3 coding DNA: TGTGCCACCAGCAGATCGGGTCACGGGTCCTACAATGAGCAGTTCTTC. This codes for CATSRSGHGSYNEQFF.

On this clone itself: The sample has other DNA sequences that encode this CDR3 too. This rearrangement joins TRBV9 to TRBJ1-5, with D maybe TRBD1 (5 bases). The CDR3 is 15 residues long. V lost 0 bases and J lost 2, with 9 bases in between. Germline values: CDR1 SGDLS, CDR2 YYNGEE. CDR3 region: CASSVGQGGNQPQHF. In nucleotides, the CDR3 is TGTGCCAGCAGCGTAGGTCAGGGCGGCAATCAGCCCCAGCATTTT. Filled out from reference TRBV9 and TRBJ1-5, the complete variable domain reads DSGVTQTPKHLITATGQRVTLRCSPRSGDLSVYWYQQSLDQGLQFLIQYYNGEERAKGNILERFSAQQFPDLHSELNLSSLELGDSALYFCASSVGQGGNQPQHFGDGTRLSIL.

This sequence joins TRBV7-9 and TRBJ1-2; D may be TRBD1 (6 bases). The CDR3 covers 14 residues. Germline assignment: CDR1 SEHNR and CDR2 FQNEAQ (reference sequence). V lost 7 bases to trimming and J lost 3 bases, with 15 bases between them. The CDR3 DNA reads TGTGCCAGCAACCGGGGGGGGCTTGACTATGGCTACACCTTC. Translating it yields CASNRGGLDYGYTF.

The V and J genes are TRBV4-1 and TRBJ2-2; perhaps TRBD1 as D (5 bases). Deletions cut 4 bases from V and 4 bases from J, with 10 bases between. CDR1 is MGHRA and CDR2 is YSYEKL in the germline V gene. The CDR3 loop spans 14 amino acids. The chain's CDR3 is CASSRGHLTGELFF. The CDR3 DNA is TGCGCCAGCAGCCGAGGACATCTCACCGGGGAGCTGTTTTTT.

The V gene is TRBV28, the J gene TRBJ2-3; TRBD2 matches 10 bases. The J segment lost 7 bases and the V segment lost 7 bases, leaving 8 bases of the junction unmatched. The CDR3 has 14 residues. CDR1 is MDHEN, CDR2 SYDVKM, per germline. The CDR3 spells CASTPQRGGNTQYF. DNA for the CDR3: TGTGCCAGCACCCCCCAGCGGGGGGGAAATACGCAGTATTTT.

This chain joins TRBV19 and TRBJ2-1, with 8 nucleotides matching TRBD2. In germline, CDR1 is LNHDA, CDR2 SQIVND (reference sequence). The V and J ends lost 7 bases and 8 bases, in that order; junction bases with no gene match: 16. The CDR3 is 16 amino acids. CDR3 in amino acids: CASKPPGAGGSHEQFF. CDR3 nucleotide sequence: TGTGCCAGTAAGCCACCCGGGGCGGGGGGTTCGCATGAGCAGTTCTTC.

The genes are TRBV5-8 and TRBJ2-1; 7 nucleotides match TRBD2. Unmatched junction bases numbered 4, after V lost 4 bases and J lost 0 bases. Germline V lookup: CDR1 SGHTS, CDR2 YDEGEE. The length of the CDR3 is 15 residues. DNA of the CDR3: TGTGCCAGCAGCCGGGGGGAGAGCTCCTACAATGAGCAGTTCTTC. Amino acid sequence: CASSRGESSYNEQFF.

The chain joins TRBV2 to TRBJ1-1; 8 bases fit TRBD1. Germline-derived CDR1 and CDR2 are SNHLY and FYNNEI. The CDR3 extends over 15 amino acids. After removal of 5 bases from V and 1 base from J, the junction contained 6 bases not matched to a gene. CDR3 nucleotides: TGTGCCAGCAGTCTACCGGGACAGGCGAACACTGAAGCTTTCTTT. Translation gives CASSLPGQANTEAFF.

The V gene is TRBV19, the J gene TRBJ2-2, with a weak D call TRBD1 (6 bases). The length of the CDR3 is 14 residues. V gave up 7 bases and J gave up 8 bases, with 17 bases separating them. Germline assignment: CDR1 LNHDA and CDR2 SQIVND (reference sequence). The DNA of the CDR3 is TGTGCCAGTACCCTCGGACTCAGGGGAGGGGAGCTGTTTTTT. It encodes CASTLGLRGGELFF.

This chain connects TRBV29-1 to TRBJ2-6; TRBD1 might be the D (5 bases). Trimming removed 2 bases from V and 0 bases from J, with 8 bases in between. Germline-derived CDR1 and CDR2 are SQVTM and ANQGSEA. The CDR3 length is 15 residues. DNA for the CDR3: TGCAGCGTTGAACAGGGTGGCTCTGGGGCCAACGTCCTGACTTTC. Translation: CSVEQGGSGANVLTF.

The chain couples TRBV7-2 to TRBJ2-1; TRBD2 agrees at 7 bases. Per germline, CDR1 SGHTA and CDR2 FQGNSA. The junction had 8 bases not matched to a gene; V was cut back by 5 bases and J by 4 bases. The CDR3 loop spans 15 amino acids. CDR3 protein: CASSVSSGVYNEQFF. CDR3 coding DNA: TGTGCCAGCAGCGTATCTAGCGGTGTTTACAATGAGCAGTTCTTC. Supplemented by reference TRBV7-2 and TRBJ2-1, the full variable domain reads GAGVSQSPSNKVTEKGKDVELRCDPISGHTALYWYRQSLGQGLEFLIYFQGNSAPDKSGLPSDRFSAERTGGSVSTLTIQRTQQEDSAVYLCASSVSSGVYNEQFFGPGTRLTVL.

The chain recombines TRBV7-6 with TRBJ2-2, with 7 bases lining up with TRBD1. The CDR3 has 16 residues. Germline CDR1 SGHVS, CDR2 FNYEAQ. V dropped 5 bases and J dropped 2; count of bases not matched to a gene: 8. In DNA, the CDR3 is TGTGCCAGCAGCGTCGCGAGACAGGGTAACACCGGGGAGCTGTTTTTT. Its protein product is CASSVARQGNTGELFF.

The genes are TRBV7-3 and TRBJ2-3, with TRBD2 as a possible D gene (6 bases). The germline V gene has CDR1 SGHTA and CDR2 FQGTGA. Trimming removed 5 bases at V and 1 base at J, with 13 bases between. The CDR3 has 15 amino acids. The CDR3 region has the DNA TGTGCCAGCAGCGGCGGGCGGGGCCGCACAGATACGCAGTATTTT. It encodes CASSGGRGRTDTQYF. Complete variable domain (other parts from reference TRBV7-3 and TRBJ2-3): GAGVSQTPSNKVTEKGKYVELRCDPISGHTALYWYRQSLGQGPEFLIYFQGTGAADDSGLPNDRFFAVRPEGSVSTLKIQRTERGDSAVYLCASSGGRGRTDTQYFGPGTRLTVL.